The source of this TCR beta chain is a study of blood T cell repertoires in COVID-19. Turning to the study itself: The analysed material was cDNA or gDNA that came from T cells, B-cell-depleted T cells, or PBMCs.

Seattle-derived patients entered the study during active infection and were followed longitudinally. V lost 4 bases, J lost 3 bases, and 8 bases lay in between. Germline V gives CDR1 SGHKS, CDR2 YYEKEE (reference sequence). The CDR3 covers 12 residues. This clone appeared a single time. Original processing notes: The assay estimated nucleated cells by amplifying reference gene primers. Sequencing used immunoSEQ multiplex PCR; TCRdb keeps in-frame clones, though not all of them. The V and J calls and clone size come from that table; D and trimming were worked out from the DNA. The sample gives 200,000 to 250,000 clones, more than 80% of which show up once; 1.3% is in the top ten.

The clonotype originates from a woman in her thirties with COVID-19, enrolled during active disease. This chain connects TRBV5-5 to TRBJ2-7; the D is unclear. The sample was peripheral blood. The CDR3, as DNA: TGTGCCAGCAGCCTCTATGGCTACGAGCAGTACTTC. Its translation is CASSLYGYEQYF. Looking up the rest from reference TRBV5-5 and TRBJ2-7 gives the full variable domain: DAGVTQSPTHLIKTRGQQVTLRCSPISGHKSVSWYQQVLGQGPQFIFQYYEKEERGRGNFPDRFSARQFPNYSSELNVNALLLGDSALYLCASSLYGYEQYFGPGTRLTVT.